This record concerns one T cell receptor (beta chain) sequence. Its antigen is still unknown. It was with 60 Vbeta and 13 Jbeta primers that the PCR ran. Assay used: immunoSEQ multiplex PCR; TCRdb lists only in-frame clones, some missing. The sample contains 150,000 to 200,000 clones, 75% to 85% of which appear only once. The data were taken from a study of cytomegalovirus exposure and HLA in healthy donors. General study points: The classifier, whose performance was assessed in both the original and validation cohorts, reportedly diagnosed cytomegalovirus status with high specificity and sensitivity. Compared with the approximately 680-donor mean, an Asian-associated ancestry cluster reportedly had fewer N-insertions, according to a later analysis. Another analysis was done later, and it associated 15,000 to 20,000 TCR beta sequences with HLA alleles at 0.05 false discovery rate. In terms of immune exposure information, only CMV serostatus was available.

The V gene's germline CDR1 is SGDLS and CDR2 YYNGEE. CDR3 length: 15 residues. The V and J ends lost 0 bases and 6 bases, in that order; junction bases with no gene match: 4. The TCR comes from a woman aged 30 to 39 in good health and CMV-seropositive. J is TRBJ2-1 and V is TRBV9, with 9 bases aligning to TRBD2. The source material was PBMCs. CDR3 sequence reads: CASSVEGAGGNEQFF. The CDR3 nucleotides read TGTGCCAGCAGCGTAGAGGGAGCGGGGGGCAATGAGCAGTTCTTC.